A selection of T cell receptor beta chains follows, all from one sample in a study of T cells in localized non-small cell lung cancer. Assay used: immunoSEQ multiplex PCR; TCRdb lists only in-frame clones, some missing. The table includes 15,000 to 20,000 clones, around 87% detected once. The sequenced sample was peripheral blood mononuclear cells, obtained before any cancer treatment. These receptors were obtained from a woman aged 35 to 75 with stage III lung adenocarcinoma. Each CDR3 is given with its conserved first and last residue. D genes are given only for firm matches. Clone sizes are given selectively: once, few, many, or a class where the clone is expanded.

>TRBV5-1|-|TRBJ1-6|-
TGCGCCAGCAGCCGGGCCGGGGCTGGGTCACCCCTCCACTTT
CASSRAGAGSPLHF
>TRBV5-1|TRBD1|TRBJ2-7|-
TGCGCCAGCAGTCGAACAGGGGAAGGCGAGCAGTACTTC
CASSRTGEGEQYF
>TRBV9|-|TRBJ1-2|once
TGTGCCAGCAGCGTAGCGCCCGGGACTTACCTCAATATGACTAACTATGGCTACACCTTC
CASSVAPGTYLNMTNYGYTF
>TRBV7-9|-|TRBJ1-2|-
TGTGCCAGCAGCTTAGCAGGGTTGTATGGCTACACCTTC
CASSLAGLYGYTF
>TRBV11-3|-|TRBJ2-5|-
TGTGCCAGCAGCTTAGGCAGGAGGGGATACCAAGAGACCCAGTACTTC
CASSLGRRGYQETQYF
>TRBV6-1|-|TRBJ1-4|-
TGTGCCAGCAGTGAAGCTCAGGGCCGCGGCCTTAATGAAAAACTGTTTTTT
CASSEAQGRGLNEKLFF
>TRBV2|TRBD1|TRBJ1-4|once
TGTGCCAGCAGAGAGACAGGGGTGGGGAATGAAAAACTGTTTTTT
CASRETGVGNEKLFF
>TRBV30|-|TRBJ1-6|-
TGTGCCTGGAGTCAGGGTTATAATTCACCCCTCCACTTT
CAWSQGYNSPLHF
>TRBV4-3|TRBD1|TRBJ2-7|once
TGCGCCAGCAGCCAAGATCTGGGGAGACAGGGGTACTTC
CASSQDLGRQGYF
>TRBV30|TRBD2|TRBJ2-2|-
TGTGCCTGGAGGGCTAGCGGGGCGAACACCGGGGAGCTGTTTTTT
CAWRASGANTGELFF
>TRBV29-1|-|TRBJ1-1|-
TGCAGCGTTGAAGAGGGGACGGCGAACACTGAAGCTTTCTTT
CSVEEGTANTEAFF
>TRBV5-4|-|TRBJ2-7|-
TGTGCCAGCAGCTTACAGGGTAGCTCCTACGAGCAGTACTTC
CASSLQGSSYEQYF
>TRBV13|TRBD1|TRBJ2-3|-
TGTGCCAGCAGCTTGGGACAGGGGCCAGATACGCAGTATTTT
CASSLGQGPDTQYF
>TRBV4-3|-|TRBJ2-3|-
TGCGCCAGCAGCCAGCCCCCTCGAGGACTCGGCACAGATACGCAGTATTTT
CASSQPPRGLGTDTQYF
>TRBV5-1|-|TRBJ2-5|-
TGCGCCAGCAGCTTGGGGGCAGGGTCGGTTGGTGAGACCCAGTACTTC
CASSLGAGSVGETQYF
>TRBV5-1|TRBD2|TRBJ2-5|-
TGCGCCAGCAGCGGAGTACTAGCGGGGGGTTTGAAGACCCAGTACTTC
CASSGVLAGGLKTQYF
>TRBV19|TRBD1|TRBJ1-1|-
TGTGCCAGTAACTCACCACCGGGACAGGGCACTGAAGCTTTCTTT
CASNSPPGQGTEAFF
>TRBV2|-|TRBJ1-5|-
TGTGCCAGCAGTGGGGTGGGAGCTAATCAGCCCCAGCATTTT
CASSGVGANQPQHF
>TRBV9|-|TRBJ2-3|-
TGTGCCAGCAGCCCCCAGCTCACTAGCACAGATACGCAGTATTTT
CASSPQLTSTDTQYF
>TRBV15|TRBD1|TRBJ2-7|-
TGTGCCACCAGCAGCAAGACAGGGTACGGCGACGAGCAGTACTTC
CATSSKTGYGDEQYF
>TRBV2|-|TRBJ1-5|-
TGTGCCAGCAGCGAGCATCCGAATCAGCCCCAGCATTTT
CASSEHPNQPQHF
>TRBV1|-|TRBJ2-3|-
TGCACCAGCAGCCACCCTGCGTCGGGGTCGCCAGATACGCAGTATTTT
CTSSHPASGSPDTQYF
>TRBV7-9|TRBD2|TRBJ2-3|-
TGTGCCAGCAGTTCCTTCCTAGCGGGAGTTCTCTATACGCAGTATTTT
CASSSFLAGVLYTQYF
>TRBV7-9|-|TRBJ1-2|-
TGTGCCAGCAGCTCCCGGGCAGGCGCGTATGGCTACACCTTC
CASSSRAGAYGYTF
>TRBV5-1|-|TRBJ2-7|-
TGCGCCAGCAGCTTGACAGGCTACGAGCAGTACTTC
CASSLTGYEQYF
>TRBV28|-|TRBJ1-4|-
TGTGCCAGCAGTACCGTAGGACCAGGGCGCTCCCTGTTTTTT
CASSTVGPGRSLFF
>TRBV29-1|-|TRBJ1-1|-
TGCAGCGTTTCCAGGTACCCTGAAGCTTTCTTT
CSVSRYPEAFF
>TRBV18|TRBD2|TRBJ2-5|-
TGTGCCAGCTCCCCGACTATGGACGGCGGGGGGCAAGAGACCCAGTACTTC
CASSPTMDGGGQETQYF
>TRBV30|-|TRBJ1-3|-
TGTGCCTGGAGTGTAGCGAGTATCCGAAACACCATATATTTT
CAWSVASIRNTIYF
>TRBV2|-|TRBJ2-1|-
TGTGCCAGCAGTGAGGAGGGGCTAAAGCCCTACAATGAGCAGTTCTTC
CASSEEGLKPYNEQFF
>TRBV7-2|-|TRBJ2-1|-
TGTGCCAGCAGCTTATGGGTCGAGAATGAGCAGTTCTTC
CASSLWVENEQFF
>TRBV7-2|-|TRBJ2-3|once
TGTGCCAGCAGTCTGGGGGGCTCGGCAGATACGCAGTATTTT
CASSLGGSADTQYF
>TRBV5-5|-|TRBJ2-5|once
TGTGCCAGCAGCCGGGCGACAGGAAAGGAGACCCAGTACTTC
CASSRATGKETQYF
>TRBV4-3|-|TRBJ2-5|-
TGCGCCAGCAGCTGGGGGCCGCAAGAGACCCAGTACTTC
CASSWGPQETQYF
>TRBV7-8|TRBD1|TRBJ2-4|-
TGTGCCAGCAGCTTAGGTCAGGGGGCGGTCAAAAACATTCAGTACTTC
CASSLGQGAVKNIQYF
>TRBV7-2|-|TRBJ2-3|-
TGTGCCAGCAGCGTAGGGACTACAGATACGCAGTATTTT
CASSVGTTDTQYF
>TRBV19|-|TRBJ1-2|few
TGTGCCAGTAGTATAGAGGGGCTATATGGCTACACCTTC
CASSIEGLYGYTF
>TRBV2|TRBD1|TRBJ1-5|-
TGTGCCAGTCGGGACAGGGAGGGGCAGCCCCAGCATTTT
CASRDREGQPQHF
>TRBV29-1|TRBD2|TRBJ2-7|-
TGCAGCGTCCTAGGACTAGCGGGGGCCTCCTACGAGCAGTACTTC
CSVLGLAGASYEQYF
>TRBV19|-|TRBJ1-1|-
TGTGCCAGTAGTATCGGGGGGGAAGCTTTCTTT
CASSIGGEAFF
>TRBV7-6|TRBD2|TRBJ2-5|-
TGTGCCAGCAGCTTAGAGGCTAGCGGGAGTTCGGAGACCCAGTACTTC
CASSLEASGSSETQYF
>TRBV28|-|TRBJ1-2|-
TGTGCCAGCAGTTTAGTCCGCTATGGCTACACCTTC
CASSLVRYGYTF
>TRBV2|TRBD2|TRBJ2-1|-
TGTGCCAGCAGTGAACGAGCGGGAGTTATCTATGAGCAGTTCTTC
CASSERAGVIYEQFF
>TRBV29-1|TRBD1|TRBJ2-2|once
TGCAGCGTTGACAGGACAGGGGCCGGGGAGCTGTTTTTT
CSVDRTGAGELFF
>TRBV19|TRBD2|TRBJ2-5|-
TGTGCCAGTAGACGATTTTTAGCGGGAGGGGAAGAGACCCAGTACTTC
CASRRFLAGGEETQYF
>TRBV2|TRBD1|TRBJ2-7|-
TGTGCCAGCAGTCTTCCGGGACAGGGTCCCTACGAGCAGTACTTC
CASSLPGQGPYEQYF
>TRBV28|-|TRBJ1-5|-
TGTGCCAGCAGTTTGTTCTCAGTCCTCAATCAGCCCCAGCATTTT
CASSLFSVLNQPQHF
>TRBV19|TRBD1|TRBJ2-5|-
TGTGCCAGTAGTATAAGGGACAGACAAGAGACCCAGTACTTC
CASSIRDRQETQYF
>TRBV11-2|-|TRBJ1-3|-
TGTGCCAGCAGCTTGGCACAGTCTGGAAACACCATATATTTT
CASSLAQSGNTIYF
>TRBV28|-|TRBJ1-1|once
TGTGCCAGCAGTTTCCTGGGCACTGAAGCTTTCTTT
CASSFLGTEAFF
>TRBV4-1|TRBD1|TRBJ1-2|-
TGCGCCAGCAGCCCCGGACAGGGCACACAAGGCTACACCTTC
CASSPGQGTQGYTF
>TRBV29-1|-|TRBJ2-1|-
TGCAGCGTTGATCGCGCTAGTGAGCAGTTCTTC
CSVDRASEQFF
>TRBV11-3|-|TRBJ2-2|-
TGTGCCAGCAGCACTTTGTCGGGGGCTAACACCGGGGAGCTGTTTTTT
CASSTLSGANTGELFF
>TRBV4-3|-|TRBJ1-3|-
TGCGCCAGCAGCCAAGAGGGGGTCCCTGGAAACACCATATATTTT
CASSQEGVPGNTIYF
>TRBV30|TRBD1|TRBJ2-7|-
TGTGCCTGGAGTGGGATACGACAGGGGGCCTCCTACGAGCAGTACTTC
CAWSGIRQGASYEQYF
>TRBV7-6|-|TRBJ1-4|-
TGTGCCAGCAGCTTAGACGGGGGATCGGGGGAAAAACTGTTTTTT
CASSLDGGSGEKLFF
>TRBV5-4|TRBD1|TRBJ2-2|-
TGTGCCAGCAGCTTGGGGGGACAGCTAACCGGGGAGCTGTTTTTT
CASSLGGQLTGELFF
>TRBV9|-|TRBJ2-5|-
TGTGCCAGCAGCGTGTCGACAGGAGGGCAAGAGACCCAGTACTTC
CASSVSTGGQETQYF
>TRBV2|-|TRBJ1-4|-
TGTGCCAGCAGTAACGGGGGGGAAAAACTGTTTTTT
CASSNGGEKLFF